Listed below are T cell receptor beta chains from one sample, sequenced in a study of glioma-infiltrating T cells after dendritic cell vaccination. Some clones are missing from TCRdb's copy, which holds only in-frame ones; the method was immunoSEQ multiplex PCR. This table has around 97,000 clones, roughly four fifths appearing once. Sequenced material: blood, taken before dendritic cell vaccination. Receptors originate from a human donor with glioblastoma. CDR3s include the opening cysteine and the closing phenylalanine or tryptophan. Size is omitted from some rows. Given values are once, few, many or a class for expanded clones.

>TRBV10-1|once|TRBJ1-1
CASSDTGAMNTEAFF
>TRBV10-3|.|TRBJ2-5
CAISDGERETQYF
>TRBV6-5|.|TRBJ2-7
CASSIYRTSSYEQYF
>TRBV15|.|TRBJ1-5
CATSRDEESQPQHF
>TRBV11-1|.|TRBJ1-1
CASSLDARGAFF
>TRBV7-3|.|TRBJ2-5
CASSVSGGAQETQYF
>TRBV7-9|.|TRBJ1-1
CASSASGGAEAFF
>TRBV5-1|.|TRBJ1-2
CASSPTLTGNYGYTF
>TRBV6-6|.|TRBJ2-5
CASSLGGQETQYF
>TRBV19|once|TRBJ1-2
CASSTGTGGLYGYTF
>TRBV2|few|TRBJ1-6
CASSEGHSSPLHF
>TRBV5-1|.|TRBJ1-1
CASSLVQGSTEAFF
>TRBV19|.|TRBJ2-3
CASSIERGVADTQYF
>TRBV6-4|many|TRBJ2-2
CASSAGDTGELFF
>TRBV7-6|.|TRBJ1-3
CASTLFQFDRTSGNTIYF
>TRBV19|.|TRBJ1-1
CASSIQGISTEAFF
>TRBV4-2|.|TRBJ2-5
CASSQPEGGRGAETQYF
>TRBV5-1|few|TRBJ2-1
CASSYSGGANNEQFF
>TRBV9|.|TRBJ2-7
CASSVGFGAGYEQYF
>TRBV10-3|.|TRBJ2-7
CASGTAYEQYF
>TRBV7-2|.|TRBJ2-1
CASSSLRTSPAFF
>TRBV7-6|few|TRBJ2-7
CASSRDSSSYEQYF
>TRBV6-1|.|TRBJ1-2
CASSEVHRGNQNYGYTF
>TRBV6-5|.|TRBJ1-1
CASSRITGYFTEAFF
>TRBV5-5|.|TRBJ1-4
CASSLTGATNEKLFF
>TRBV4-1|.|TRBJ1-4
CASSQVLSRGPGLNEKLFF
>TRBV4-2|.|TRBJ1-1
CASSQSQGEDLLAEAFF
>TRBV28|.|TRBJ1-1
CASSLRGRGTEAFF
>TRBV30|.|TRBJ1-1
CAWSENMNTEAFF
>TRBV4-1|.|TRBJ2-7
CASSPGPPAYEQYF
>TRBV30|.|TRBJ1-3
CAASRGSGNTIYF
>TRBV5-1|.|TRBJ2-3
CASSLEHPAGRNTQYF
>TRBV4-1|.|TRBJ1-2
CASSLAGTGPGYTF
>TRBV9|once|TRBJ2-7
CASSASGGSYEQYF
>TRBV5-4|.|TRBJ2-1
CASSLGGLSSYNEQFF
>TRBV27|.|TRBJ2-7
CASRQDSYYEQYF
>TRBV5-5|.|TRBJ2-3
CASSLVRDTQYF
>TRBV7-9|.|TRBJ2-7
CASSIGGDEQYF
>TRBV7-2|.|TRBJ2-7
CASSSYRGESYEQYF
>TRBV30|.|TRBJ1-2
CASQTGGGGGYTF
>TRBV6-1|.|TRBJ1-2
CASWDRGNYGYTF
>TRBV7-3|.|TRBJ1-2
CASSLTSGDYGYTF
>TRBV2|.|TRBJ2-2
CASSEGWGPGELFF
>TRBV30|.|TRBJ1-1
CAWSPTGGTEAFF
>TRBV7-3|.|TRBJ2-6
CASSSRISGANVLTF
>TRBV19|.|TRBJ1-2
CASSGGGGYGYTF
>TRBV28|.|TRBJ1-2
CASSDPTDVEEGGYTF
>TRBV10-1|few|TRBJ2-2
CASSESRADRTGELFF
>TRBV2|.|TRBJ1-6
CASSEGAYHSPLHF
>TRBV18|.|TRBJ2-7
CASSPSQSLAGAYEQYF
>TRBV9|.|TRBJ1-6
CASNPGQGWSPLHF
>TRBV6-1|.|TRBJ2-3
CASSELQGTTQYF
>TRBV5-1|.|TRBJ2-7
CASSLEGVSYEQYF
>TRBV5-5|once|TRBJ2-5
CASSRDRVETQYF
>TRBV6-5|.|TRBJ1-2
CASSYLPGQGLEGYTF
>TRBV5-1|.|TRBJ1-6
CASSFRGSDSPLHF
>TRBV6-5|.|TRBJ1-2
CASSYFPRGAGGYTF
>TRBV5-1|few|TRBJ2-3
CASSSRDRGTDTQYF
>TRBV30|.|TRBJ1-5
CAWSVEAGGESNQPQHF